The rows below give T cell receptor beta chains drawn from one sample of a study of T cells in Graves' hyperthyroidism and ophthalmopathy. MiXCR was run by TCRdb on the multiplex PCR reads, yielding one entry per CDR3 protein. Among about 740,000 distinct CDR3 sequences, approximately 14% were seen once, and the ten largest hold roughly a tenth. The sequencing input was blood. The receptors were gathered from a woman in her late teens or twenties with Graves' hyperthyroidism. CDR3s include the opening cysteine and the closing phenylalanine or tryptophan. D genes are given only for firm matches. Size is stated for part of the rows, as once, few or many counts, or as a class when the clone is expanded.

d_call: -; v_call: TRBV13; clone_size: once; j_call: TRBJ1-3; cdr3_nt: TGTGCCAGCAGCTCATTCGGAAACACCATATATTTT; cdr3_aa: CASSSFGNTIYF
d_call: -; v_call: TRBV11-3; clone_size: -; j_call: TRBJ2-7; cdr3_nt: TGTGCCAGCAGCCCGGGACACACGACGTACGAGCAGTACTTC; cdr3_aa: CASSPGHTTYEQYF
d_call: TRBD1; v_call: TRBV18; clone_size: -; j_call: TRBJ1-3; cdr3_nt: TGTGCCACCCCGCAACAGGGGGCGACGGTTGGAAACACCATATATTTT; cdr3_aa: CATPQQGATVGNTIYF
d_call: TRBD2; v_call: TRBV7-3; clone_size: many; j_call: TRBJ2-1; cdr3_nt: TGTGCCAGCAGCTTAGGGACTAGCGGAGGAGAGCAGTTCTTC; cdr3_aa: CASSLGTSGGEQFF
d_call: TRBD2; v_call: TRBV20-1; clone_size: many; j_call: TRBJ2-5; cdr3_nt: TGCAGTGCTAGAATAGCGGGACAAGAGACCCAGTACTTC; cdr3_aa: CSARIAGQETQYF
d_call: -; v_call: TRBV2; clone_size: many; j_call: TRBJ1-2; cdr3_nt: TGTGCCAGTACCTACAGGGTATTCAACTATGGCTACACCTTC; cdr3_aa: CASTYRVFNYGYTF
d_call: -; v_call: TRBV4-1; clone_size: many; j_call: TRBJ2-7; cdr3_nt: TGCGCCAGCAGCCAAGTAGGCAGGGGGGACGAGCAGTACTTC; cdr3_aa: CASSQVGRGDEQYF
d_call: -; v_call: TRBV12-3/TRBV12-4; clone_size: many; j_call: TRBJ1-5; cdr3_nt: TGTGCCAGCAGTTTAACGGGGTTTAGTAGCAATCAGCCCCAGCATTTT; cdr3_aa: CASSLTGFSSNQPQHF
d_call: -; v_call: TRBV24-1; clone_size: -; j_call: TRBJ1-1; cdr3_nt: TGTGCCACCAGTCTCCGGGACGGCACTGAAGCTTTCTTT; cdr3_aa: CATSLRDGTEAFF
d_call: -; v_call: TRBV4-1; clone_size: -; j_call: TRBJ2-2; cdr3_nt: TGCGCCAGCAGCCAAGCTGCTGGATGGATTTCCAAATCCACCGGGGAGCTGTTTTTT; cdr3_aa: CASSQAAGWISKSTGELFF
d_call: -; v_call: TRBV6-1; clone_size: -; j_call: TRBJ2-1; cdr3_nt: TGTGCCAGCGCAAGAGGGAGCTCCTACAATGAGCAGTTCTTC; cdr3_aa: CASARGSSYNEQFF
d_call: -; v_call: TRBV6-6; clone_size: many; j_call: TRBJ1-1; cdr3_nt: TGTGCCAGCAGTTACTCTGCCAGGAACACTGAAGCTTTCTTT; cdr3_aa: CASSYSARNTEAFF
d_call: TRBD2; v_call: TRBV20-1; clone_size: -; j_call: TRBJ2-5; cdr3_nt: TGCAGTGCCGGACTAGCGGGAGTGTTCGGAGAGACCCAGTACTTC; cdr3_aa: CSAGLAGVFGETQYF
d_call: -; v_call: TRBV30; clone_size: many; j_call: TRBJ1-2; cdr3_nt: TGTGCCTGGAGTGGGTTCCTCCGCCATGGCTACACCTTC; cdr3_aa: CAWSGFLRHGYTF
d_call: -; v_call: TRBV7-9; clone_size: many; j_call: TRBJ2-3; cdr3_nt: TGTGCCAGCAGCTCCGAGTGGGGGACAGATACGCAGTATTTT; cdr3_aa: CASSSEWGTDTQYF
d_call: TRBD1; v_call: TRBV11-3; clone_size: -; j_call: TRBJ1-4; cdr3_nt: TGTGCCAGCAGCTTTTCCGGGACAGGGGGCATTAATGAAAAACTGTTTTTT; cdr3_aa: CASSFSGTGGINEKLFF
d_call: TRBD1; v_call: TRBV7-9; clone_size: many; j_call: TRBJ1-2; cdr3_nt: TGTGCCAGCAGCTTAGGAGGACAGGGACTTAACTATGGCTACACCTTC; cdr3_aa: CASSLGGQGLNYGYTF
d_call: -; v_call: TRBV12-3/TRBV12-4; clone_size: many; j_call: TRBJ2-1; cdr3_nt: TGTGCCAGCAGTTCATGGGATCTTGAGGATGAGCAGTTCTTC; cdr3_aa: CASSSWDLEDEQFF
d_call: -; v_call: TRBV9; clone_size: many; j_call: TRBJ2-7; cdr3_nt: TGTGCCAGCAGCGTAGGGCCAGCTGCTTCCTACGAGCAGTACTTC; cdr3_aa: CASSVGPAASYEQYF
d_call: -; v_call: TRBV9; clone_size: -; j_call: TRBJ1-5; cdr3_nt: TGTGCCAGCAGCGTGGAGTCGGGACGTCAGCCCCAGCATTTT; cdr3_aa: CASSVESGRQPQHF
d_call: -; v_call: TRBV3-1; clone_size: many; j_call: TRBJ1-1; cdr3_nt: TGTGCCAGCAGCCAAGAGTTGTCAGGGTCTGCGGTCTCTGAAGCTTTCTTT; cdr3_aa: CASSQELSGSAVSEAFF
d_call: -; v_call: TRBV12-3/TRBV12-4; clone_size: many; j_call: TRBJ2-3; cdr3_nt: TGTGCCAGCAGCCCCCCCCGTGGGATGGAAACAGATACGCAGTATTTT; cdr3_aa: CASSPPRGMETDTQYF
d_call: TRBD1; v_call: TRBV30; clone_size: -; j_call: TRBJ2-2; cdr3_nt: TGTGCCTGGAGCGCAGGGGGCCGGTCCGGGGAGCTGTTTTTT; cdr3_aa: CAWSAGGRSGELFF
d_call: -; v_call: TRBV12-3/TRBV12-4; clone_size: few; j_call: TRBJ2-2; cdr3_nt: TGTGCCAGCAGTTTATTCCCGACAGCACTGAACACCGGGGAGCTGTTTTTT; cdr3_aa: CASSLFPTALNTGELFF
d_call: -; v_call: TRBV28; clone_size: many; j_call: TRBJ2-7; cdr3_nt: TGTGCCAGCAGTTGGGGGGACAACGAGCAGTACTTC; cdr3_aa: CASSWGDNEQYF
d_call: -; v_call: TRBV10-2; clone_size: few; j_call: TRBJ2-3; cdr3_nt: TGCGCCAGCAGTGTGCGGGGTTTCACAGATACGCAGTATTTT; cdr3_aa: CASSVRGFTDTQYF
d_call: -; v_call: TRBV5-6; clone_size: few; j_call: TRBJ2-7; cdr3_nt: TGTGCCAGTAGTATCAGAGCAGTCCCCTACGAGCAGTACTTC; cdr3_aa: CASSIRAVPYEQYF